These 9 T cell receptor beta chains were sequenced from one sample in a study of cytomegalovirus exposure and HLA in healthy donors. TCRdb keeps only in-frame clones here, not all; method: immunoSEQ multiplex PCR. This sample has approximately 120,000 clones; 89% occur once, and the top ten carry around 1.2%. Sequencing was carried out using PBMCs. The receptors derive from a woman aged 18-35 years in good health and CMV-seronegative.

This clone was recorded once. The chain has TRBV30 and TRBJ1-2, with D uncertain. CDR1 and CDR2 from the germline V gene are GTSNPN and SVGIG (reference sequence). CDR3 length: 15 amino acids. V lost 5 bases and J lost 0, with 16 bases in between. For the CDR3, the DNA is TGTGCCTGGTTCCCCATGCGAGCCCCTAACTATGGCTACACCTTC. Translation gives CAWFPMRAPNYGYTF.

This chain connects TRBV6-6 to TRBJ1-5; D is uncertain. CDR1 MNHNY and CDR2 SVGAGI come from the germline V gene (reference sequence). The CDR3 contains 13 residues. The V end lost 6 bases, the J end lost 7 bases, and 13 bases lay between the germline ends. The CDR3 nucleotides read TGTGCCAGCAGGCACGGGATTGGGCAGCCCCAGCATTTT. Residues: CASRHGIGQPQHF.

The chain combines TRBV14 with TRBJ2-2, with D possibly TRBD1 on 6 matching bases. The V and J ends lost 4 bases and 7 bases respectively, with 16 bases between them. Germline CDR1 is SGHDN and CDR2 is FVKESK. The CDR3 spans 15 residues. The CDR3 loop reads CASSPQETGHGELFF. CDR3 nucleotides: TGTGCCAGCAGCCCACAGGAGACAGGACACGGGGAGCTGTTTTTT.

The chain carries TRBV11-2 and TRBJ1-1; weak D call: TRBD1 (5 bases). The germline gives CDR1 SGHAT, CDR2 FQNNGV. This CDR3 has 16 residues. The germline V and J ends were trimmed by 4 bases and 2 bases, with 17 bases remaining between them. CDR3 bases: TGTGCCAGCAGCTCCCCTGGGCAGGGCCCCAACACTGAAGCTTTCTTT. Its protein is CASSSPGQGPNTEAFF.

The J gene is TRBJ2-7, the V gene TRBV18; TRBD1 matches 8 bases. CDR1 and CDR2 (germline): KGHSH, LQKENI. The CDR3 spans 14 residues. V gave up 3 bases and J gave up 7 bases; unmatched junction bases: 8. The CDR3 DNA follows: TGTGCCAGCTCACCCTCTGGACAGGGCGGGGAGCAGTACTTC. Its protein product is CASSPSGQGGEQYF.

The chain carries TRBV6-5 and TRBJ1-6; D is uncertain. The V end was cut by 7 bases, the J end by 7 bases, with 17 bases between. The CDR3 is 15 amino acids. CDR1 is MNHEY and CDR2 is SVGAGI in the germline V gene. Here the CDR3 reads CASTRARDTNSPLHF. In nucleotides, the CDR3 is TGTGCCAGCACGAGGGCCCGAGACACCAATTCACCCCTCCACTTT.

The chain links TRBV4-1 to TRBJ2-1; TRBD2 agrees at 10 bases. The CDR3 spans 17 residues. Germline V gene sequence: CDR1 MGHRA, CDR2 YSYEKL. The trim removed 4 bases at V and 2 bases at J, leaving 8 bases unmatched. This CDR3 is CASSLQPSGGPYNEQFF. Here the CDR3 DNA reads TGCGCCAGCAGCCTTCAGCCTAGCGGGGGCCCCTACAATGAGCAGTTCTTC.

The rearrangement links TRBV30 to TRBJ2-5; TRBD2 matches at 9 bases. Unmatched junction bases numbered 6, after V lost 5 bases and J lost 5 bases. CDR1 is GTSNPN, CDR2 SVGIG, per germline (reference sequence). CDR3 length: 13 residues. The CDR3 DNA follows: TGTGCCTGGGACCAAGGACTAGCGGAGACCCAGTACTTC. Translated, it gives CAWDQGLAETQYF.

This chain joins TRBV15 and TRBJ1-6; D call uncertain. V gave up 1 base and J gave up 5 bases, with 3 bases separating them. The CDR3 has 13 residues. Germline V gene data show CDR1 as LNHNV and CDR2 as YYDKDF (reference sequence). The CDR3 DNA is TGTGCCACCAGCAGAGGCGATAATTCACCCCTCCACTTT. It specifies CATSRGDNSPLHF.